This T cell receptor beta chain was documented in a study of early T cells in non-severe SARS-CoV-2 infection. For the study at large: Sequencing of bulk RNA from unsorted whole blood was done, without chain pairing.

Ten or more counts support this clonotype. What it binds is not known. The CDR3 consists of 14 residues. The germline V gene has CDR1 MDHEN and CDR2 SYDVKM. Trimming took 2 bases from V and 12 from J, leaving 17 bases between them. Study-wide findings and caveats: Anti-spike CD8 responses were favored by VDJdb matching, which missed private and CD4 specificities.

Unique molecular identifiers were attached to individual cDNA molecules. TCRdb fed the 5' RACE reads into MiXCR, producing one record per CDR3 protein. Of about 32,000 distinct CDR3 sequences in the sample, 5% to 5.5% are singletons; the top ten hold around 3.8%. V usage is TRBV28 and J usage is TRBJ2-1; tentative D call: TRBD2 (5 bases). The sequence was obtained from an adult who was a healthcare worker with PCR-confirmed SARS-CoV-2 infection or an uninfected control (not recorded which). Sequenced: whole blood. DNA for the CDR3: TGTGCCAGCAGTTTACCCCCCTTAGCGAGTACGCAGTTCTTC. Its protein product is CASSLPPLASTQFF.